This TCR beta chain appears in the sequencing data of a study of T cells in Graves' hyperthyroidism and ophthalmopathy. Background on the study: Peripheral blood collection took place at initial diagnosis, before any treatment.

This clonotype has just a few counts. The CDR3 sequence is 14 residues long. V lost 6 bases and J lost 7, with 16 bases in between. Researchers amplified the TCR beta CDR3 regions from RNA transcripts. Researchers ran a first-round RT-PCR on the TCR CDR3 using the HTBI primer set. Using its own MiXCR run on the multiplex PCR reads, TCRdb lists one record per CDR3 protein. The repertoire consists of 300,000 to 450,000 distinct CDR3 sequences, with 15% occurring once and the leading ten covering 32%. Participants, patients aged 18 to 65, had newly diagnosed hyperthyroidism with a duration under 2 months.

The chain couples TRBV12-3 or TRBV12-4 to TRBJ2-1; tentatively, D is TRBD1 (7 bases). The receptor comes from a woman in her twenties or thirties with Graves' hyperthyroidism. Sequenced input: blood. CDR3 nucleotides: TGTGCCAGCAGACCCAGGGGGACTGAGAATGAGCAGTTCTTC. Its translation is CASRPRGTENEQFF.